This TCR beta chain is from a study of technical replicates of blood from several donors. This clone was found once. Generated by immunoSEQ multiplex PCR, the TCRdb table keeps only in-frame clones and is missing some. The profile shows approximately 70,000 clones, around 97% of them singletons. Source material: T cells isolated from PBMCs. This clonotype was obtained from a human donor in good health.

CDR3 DNA: TGTGCCAGCAGACAGGGGGGGGCGAACGAGCAGTACTTC. Residues: CASRQGGANEQYF. V and J are TRBV2 and TRBJ2-7; a possible D gene is TRBD1 (8 bases). V was trimmed by 6 bases and J by 5 bases, leaving 14 bases between them. Germline V gives CDR1 SNHLY, CDR2 FYNNEI. The CDR3 totals 13 residues.